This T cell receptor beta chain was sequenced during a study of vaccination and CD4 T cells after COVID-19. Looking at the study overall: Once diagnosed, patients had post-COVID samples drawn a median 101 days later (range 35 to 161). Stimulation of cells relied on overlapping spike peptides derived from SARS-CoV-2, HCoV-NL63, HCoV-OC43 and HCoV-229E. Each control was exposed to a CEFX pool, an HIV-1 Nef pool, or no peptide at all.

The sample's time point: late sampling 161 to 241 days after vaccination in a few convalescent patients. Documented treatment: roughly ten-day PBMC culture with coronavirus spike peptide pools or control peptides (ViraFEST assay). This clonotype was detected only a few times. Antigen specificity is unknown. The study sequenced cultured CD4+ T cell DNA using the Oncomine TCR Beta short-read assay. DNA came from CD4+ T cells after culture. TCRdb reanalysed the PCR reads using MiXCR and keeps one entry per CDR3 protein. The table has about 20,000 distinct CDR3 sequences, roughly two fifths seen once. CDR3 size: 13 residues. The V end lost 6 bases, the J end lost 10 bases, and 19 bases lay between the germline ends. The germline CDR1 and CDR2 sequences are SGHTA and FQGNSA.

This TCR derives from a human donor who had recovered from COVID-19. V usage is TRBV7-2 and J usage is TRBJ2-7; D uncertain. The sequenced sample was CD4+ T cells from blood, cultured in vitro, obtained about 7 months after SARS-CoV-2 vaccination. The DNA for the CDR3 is TGTGCCAGCAGTCCGTTTTCCCCCCCGATACAGTACTTC. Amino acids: CASSPFSPPIQYF.